One sample yielded the 30 T cell receptor beta chains listed below, sequenced in a study of regulatory and conventional T cells in breast cancer. One entry per CDR3 protein, called by TCRdb with MiXCR from the PCR reads. Of around 16,000 distinct CDR3 sequences detected, 25% to 40% appear once; the ten largest clones hold approximately 1.6%. Sequenced: conventional T cells from blood. The receptors stem from a female donor in good health.

This clonotype has just a few counts. The chain employs TRBV6-2 or TRBV6-3 and TRBJ2-1; D gene uncertain. V shed 6 bases and J shed 1 base, with 10 bases lying between them. CDR1 and CDR2 (germline): MNHEY, SVGEGT. There are 14 residues in the CDR3. The CDR3 sequence is CASRTRQSYNEQFF. In nucleotides, the CDR3 is TGTGCCAGCAGAACACGACAATCCTACAATGAGCAGTTCTTC.

In its sample, this clonotype was seen a few times. The chain combines TRBV12-3 or TRBV12-4 with TRBJ1-4; D remains ambiguous. The CDR3 runs 14 residues. V was shortened by 5 bases and J by 5 bases, with 12 bases between the two germline ends. As DNA, the CDR3 is TGTGCCAGCAGTCCTCTAGGGTTAAATGAAAAACTGTTTTTT. This codes for CASSPLGLNEKLFF.

V and J are TRBV4-1 and TRBJ2-1; no firm D call. The CDR3 length is 17 residues. CDR1 and CDR2 from the germline V gene are MGHRA and YSYEKL. V was trimmed by 1 base and J by 2 bases, leaving 15 bases between them. The CDR3 sequence is CASSQGIQPKTYNEQFF. CDR3 in DNA: TGCGCCAGCAGCCAAGGTATACAGCCGAAAACCTACAATGAGCAGTTCTTC.

V usage is TRBV13 and J usage is TRBJ1-6; D not certain. There are 11 residues in the CDR3. Germline V gene sequence: CDR1 PRHDT, CDR2 FYEKMQ (reference sequence). V was trimmed by 7 bases and J by 3 bases, leaving 1 base between them. The CDR3 DNA reads TGTGCCAGCAACTATAATTCACCCCTCCACTTT. Translation gives CASNYNSPLHF.

This clonotype is medium-sized in the sample. The genes are TRBV7-2 and TRBJ1-2, with D maybe TRBD1 (5 bases). CDR1 and CDR2 (germline): SGHTA, FQGNSA. This CDR3 is built from 14 residues. Trimming stripped 3 bases from V and 2 bases from J, with 10 bases between. CDR3 DNA sequence: TGTGCCAGCAGCTTGGGGCCCGTCAACTATGGCTACACCTTC. It yields the protein CASSLGPVNYGYTF. The complete variable domain, with remaining parts taken from reference TRBV7-2 and TRBJ1-2, reads GAGVSQSPSNKVTEKGKDVELRCDPISGHTALYWYRQSLGQGLEFLIYFQGNSAPDKSGLPSDRFSAERTGGSVSTLTIQRTQQEDSAVYLCASSLGPVNYGYTFGSGTRLTVV.

This clonotype was picked up one time. This sequence joins TRBV20-1 and TRBJ2-1, with 8 bases identical to TRBD2. After removal of 3 bases from V and 3 bases from J, the junction contained 10 bases not matched to a gene. CDR1 and CDR2 from the germline V gene are DFQATT and SNEGSKA (reference sequence). This CDR3 region has 16 residues. CDR3 loop: CSASPEAGAFYNEQFF. In DNA, the CDR3 is TGCAGTGCTAGTCCTGAAGCGGGAGCCTTCTACAATGAGCAGTTCTTC.

This clonotype was seen ten or more times. The V and J genes are TRBV7-2 and TRBJ2-7, with D unresolved. The V gene lost 4 bases and the J gene lost 2 bases, with 3 bases spanning the gap. The CDR3 totals 11 residues. In germline, CDR1 is SGHTA, CDR2 FQGNSA. The CDR3 DNA reads TGTGCCAGCAGCTCCGCCTACGAGCAGTACTTC. It yields the protein CASSSAYEQYF.

This clonotype was recorded many times. The chain uses TRBV20-1 and TRBJ1-1, with D uncertain. V was clipped by 1 base and J by 3 bases, with 12 bases between them. The CDR3 totals 14 residues. In germline, CDR1 is DFQATT, CDR2 SNEGSKA (reference sequence). The CDR3 region is CSARGTVRDTEAFF. The CDR3 DNA reads TGCAGTGCTAGAGGTACGGTACGGGACACTGAAGCTTTCTTT.

By proportion, this clonotype is medium-sized. The rearrangement uses TRBV29-1 and TRBJ2-2; D might be TRBD1 (6 bases). Germline V gives CDR1 SQVTM, CDR2 ANQGSEA. This CDR3 has 15 amino acids. V lost 6 bases to trimming and J lost 0 bases, with 14 bases between them. The CDR3 region has the DNA TGCAGCGTCTCGTACGGACAGTCGAACACCGGGGAGCTGTTTTTT. Protein sequence: CSVSYGQSNTGELFF.

This clonotype was picked up a small number of times. The chain links TRBV5-1 to TRBJ2-5; 9 bases are a match to TRBD1. The germline CDR1 and CDR2 sequences are SGHRS and YFSETQ. CDR3 size: 15 residues. Unmatched junction bases numbered 5, after V lost 3 bases and J lost 2 bases. The CDR3, as DNA: TGCGCCAGCAGCTGGACAGGGGTGGGACAAGAGACCCAGTACTTC. Translated: CASSWTGVGQETQYF.

Remarks on this clonotype: One end of the junction varies from germline; a read error may be responsible. The CDR3 region has the DNA TGTGCCAGCAGCGTAGATGCGGGGAAAGAGACCCAGTACTTC. This sequence encodes CASSVDAGKETQYF. The V and J genes are TRBV11-2 and TRBJ2-5; D might be TRBD2 (6 bases). The CDR3 covers 14 residues. Germline assignment: CDR1 SGHAT and CDR2 FQNNGV.

In its sample, this clonotype ranks as medium-sized (0.01 to 0.1%). J is TRBJ1-5 and V is TRBV5-1; D not resolved. From germline, CDR1 is SGHRS and CDR2 YFSETQ. Trimming shortened V by 0 bases and J by 3 bases, and 4 bases separated the two germline ends. The CDR3 is 13 amino acids. CDR3: CASSLDFNQPQHF. The CDR3 DNA reads as TGCGCCAGCAGCTTGGACTTCAATCAGCCCCAGCATTTT. The variable domain in full, completed from reference TRBV5-1 and TRBJ1-5, reads KAGVTQTPRYLIKTRGQQVTLSCSPISGHRSVSWYQQTPGQGLQFLFEYFSETQRNKGNFPGRFSGRQFSNSRSEMNVSTLELGDSALYLCASSLDFNQPQHFGDGTRLSIL.

This clonotype came up a few times. The chain couples TRBV5-1 to TRBJ2-5; weak D call: TRBD2 (6 bases). V was cut by 6 bases and J by 1 base, with 16 bases left in between. The CDR3 spans 15 residues. The V gene's germline CDR1 is SGHRS and CDR2 YFSETQ. The CDR3 DNA is TGCGCCAGCACCATGGAGGGCCAGGTCCAAGAGACCCAGTACTTC. As protein: CASTMEGQVQETQYF. Full variable domain (outside the CDR3, taken from reference TRBV5-1 and TRBJ2-5): KAGVTQTPRYLIKTRGQQVTLSCSPISGHRSVSWYQQTPGQGLQFLFEYFSETQRNKGNFPGRFSGRQFSNSRSEMNVSTLELGDSALYLCASTMEGQVQETQYFGPGTRLLVL.

The CDR3 spells CASSQEVPRGLPYEQYF. DNA of the CDR3: TGCGCCAGCAGCCAAGAAGTTCCTCGGGGGCTACCCTACGAGCAGTACTTC. V is TRBV4-1 and J is TRBJ2-7; perhaps D is TRBD1 or TRBD2 (6 bases each). Germline assignment: CDR1 MGHRA and CDR2 YSYEKL. This CDR3 comprises 17 residues. The V and J ends lost 0 bases and 2 bases respectively, with 17 bases between them.

The chain combines TRBV19 with TRBJ1-2; D perhaps matches TRBD1 (5 bases). This CDR3 has 18 residues. CDR1 is LNHDA, CDR2 SQIVND, per germline (reference sequence). Trimming shortened V by 6 bases and J by 4 bases, and 27 bases separated the two germline ends. CDR3 sequence (DNA): TGTGCCAGTAGCAGCGGGGCTTCTTCGACGGCAGAGCGCTATGGCTACACCTTC. As protein: CASSSGASSTAERYGYTF.

In regard to this clonotype: Relative to the germline gene, one junction end is altered; a read error may explain this. The chain is built from TRBV7-2 and TRBJ2-3; 9 bases line up with TRBD2. The germline V gene has CDR1 SGHTA and CDR2 FQGNSA. The CDR3 consists of 16 residues. The CDR3 DNA reads TGTGCCAGCAGCCCTCGGCTAGCGGGAATCACAGATATGCAGTATTTT. Encoded protein: CASSPRLAGITDMQYF.

This rearrangement joins TRBV7-9 to TRBJ1-2; D gene ambiguous. Germline V gives CDR1 SEHNR, CDR2 FQNEAQ (reference sequence). The CDR3 covers 15 residues. V dropped 0 bases and J dropped 0 bases, with 8 bases sitting between them. This CDR3 reads CASSLAELANYGYTF. The CDR3 DNA follows: TGTGCCAGCAGCTTAGCGGAGTTAGCTAACTATGGCTACACCTTC. Full variable domain (rest looked up from reference TRBV7-9 and TRBJ1-2): DTGVSQNPRHKITKRGQNVTFRCDPISEHNRLYWYRQTLGQGPEFLTYFQNEAQLEKSRLLSDRFSAERPKGSFSTLEIQRTEQGDSAMYLCASSLAELANYGYTFGSGTRLTVV.

A note on this clonotype: A much larger clone differs from this one at a single base, so this may be a read error. The chain couples TRBV3-1 to TRBJ1-2; D is undetermined. V was trimmed by 0 bases and J by 7 bases, leaving 12 bases between them. This CDR3 is built from 14 residues. Germline-derived CDR1 and CDR2 are LGHDT and YNNKEL (reference sequence). The CDR3 region is CASSQDMGSLGYTF. The CDR3 DNA reads as TGTGCCAGCAGCCAAGATATGGGATCGCTTGGCTACACCTTC.

This clonotype was picked up a small number of times. The chain links TRBV28 to TRBJ2-5; 9 nucleotides line up with TRBD2. The CDR3 is made up of 16 amino acids. In germline, CDR1 is MDHEN, CDR2 SYDVKM. V shed 7 bases and J 1 base; nucleotides not matched to a gene: 10. CDR3 loop: CASTLAGLGIQETQYF. The CDR3 bases are TGTGCCAGCACACTAGCGGGCCTGGGGATCCAAGAGACCCAGTACTTC.

The CDR3 region has the DNA TGTGCCAGCAGCTTAACGCTAGCGGGTGAGCAGTTCTTC. Residues: CASSLTLAGEQFF. V usage is TRBV7-3 and J usage is TRBJ2-1; 8 bases fit TRBD2. V was pared by 0 bases and J by 9 bases, with 1 base of the junction left unmatched. Per the germline V gene, CDR1 is SGHTA and CDR2 is FQGTGA. The CDR3 is 13 amino acids.

V gene TRBV6-1 combines with J gene TRBJ2-1, with 7 bases lining up with TRBD2. J was trimmed by 6 bases and V by 3 bases; bases with no gene match: 8. Germline values: CDR1 MNHNS, CDR2 SASEGT. This CDR3 is built from 15 residues. The CDR3 spells CASSDWGRVSNEQFF. The DNA for the CDR3 is TGTGCCAGCAGTGATTGGGGGAGGGTTTCCAATGAGCAGTTCTTC.

By share of the sample, this clonotype is medium-sized. The rearrangement links TRBV28 to TRBJ1-1; no firm D call. The length of the CDR3 is 12 residues. Deletions cut 3 bases from V and 5 bases from J, with 7 bases between. Germline CDR1 and CDR2: MDHEN and SYDVKM. CDR3 in DNA: TGTGCCAGCAGTTTTGCCCGGACTGAAGCTTTCTTT. It is translated as CASSFARTEAFF.

In this sample, this clonotype turned up a few times. J is TRBJ2-3 and V is TRBV7-9, with TRBD2 identical over 7 bases. This CDR3 has 17 amino acids. V trimming: 1 base; J trimming: 1 base; junction bases outside the gene matches: 8. Germline CDR1 reads SEHNR; CDR2 reads FQNEAQ (reference sequence). The DNA for the CDR3 is TGTGCCAGCAGCTTAGTAAGACGGCTAGCGGGCACAGATACGCAGTATTTT. As protein: CASSLVRRLAGTDTQYF.

The sample holds one count of this clonotype. The chain links TRBV4-1 to TRBJ2-7, with 8 bases aligning to TRBD2. The ends lost 4 bases at V and 2 bases at J; junction bases unmatched: 4. CDR1 MGHRA and CDR2 YSYEKL come from the germline V gene. The CDR3 has 14 amino acids. The CDR3 protein is CASSRTGGAYEQYF. In nucleotides, the CDR3 is TGCGCCAGCAGCCGCACGGGAGGGGCCTACGAGCAGTACTTC.

This clonotype was counted only a few times. The chain has TRBV6-2 or TRBV6-3 and TRBJ2-7; D not resolved. This CDR3 is 11 amino acids long. The V end lost 6 bases, the J end lost 1 base, and 4 bases lay between the germline ends. Germline CDR1 MNHEY, CDR2 SVGEGT. CDR3 in DNA: TGTGCCAGCAGCGCTTCCTACGAGCAGTACTTC. Translated, it gives CASSASYEQYF.

Ten or more counts support this clonotype. This chain uses TRBV5-6 with TRBJ2-7; 10 bases match TRBD1. Germline trimming cut 5 bases from V and 3 bases from J; bases unmatched to any gene: 2. CDR1 and CDR2 from the germline V gene are SGHDT and YYEEEE. The length of the CDR3 is 13 residues. This CDR3 reads CASSGTGVYEQYF. The CDR3 bases are TGTGCCAGCAGTGGGACAGGGGTCTACGAGCAGTACTTC.

The gene calls are TRBV6-1 and TRBJ2-5; D ambiguous. The germline V and J ends were trimmed by 5 bases and 5 bases, with 15 bases remaining between them. This CDR3 has 14 amino acids. Germline CDR1 is MNHNS and CDR2 is SASEGT. The CDR3 region is CASSQPDIYETQYF. CDR3 DNA sequence: TGTGCCAGCAGTCAACCAGACATTTACGAGACCCAGTACTTC.

This clonotype was counted a few times. The V and J genes are TRBV7-2 and TRBJ2-3; the D is unclear. Germline CDR1 and CDR2: SGHTA and FQGNSA. Trimming left V 5 bases short and J 0 bases short, with 6 bases between. The CDR3 covers 13 residues. The CDR3 loop is CASSPTSTDTQYF. CDR3 nucleotide sequence: TGTGCCAGCAGCCCCACTAGCACAGATACGCAGTATTTT.

This chain joins TRBV4-1 and TRBJ2-1, with 9 bases that match TRBD1. Germline CDR1 is MGHRA and CDR2 is YSYEKL. Trimming took 0 bases from V and 7 from J; bases not matched to a gene: 4. The CDR3 runs to 15 residues. The CDR3 DNA follows: TGCGCCAGCAGCCAAGATGGGACAGGGTGGAATGAGCAGTTCTTC. Translated: CASSQDGTGWNEQFF.

This clonotype showed up just a few times. The chain couples TRBV20-1 to TRBJ2-1, with TRBD1 as a possible D gene (5 bases). Germline loops: CDR1 DFQATT, CDR2 SNEGSKA (reference sequence). Trimming took off 3 bases at V and 6 bases at J, with 9 bases between the two ends. The CDR3 is made up of 12 amino acids. Written as DNA, the CDR3 is TGCAGTGCTAGCCCCGACAGCAATGAGCAGTTCTTC. It encodes CSASPDSNEQFF.